The sequence of this T cell receptor (beta chain) was determined in a study of T cells expressing NK-cell markers. Overall study context: Sorted CD3+CD56+NKG2C+, CD3+CD56+NKG2C- and CD3+CD56-NKG2C+ T-cell subsets were beta-chain profiled. Sequencing covered eight donors, seven HCMV-seropositive and one seronegative.

The CDR3 totals 15 residues. Looked up from germline, CDR1 is MNHEY and CDR2 is SVGAGI. TCRdb re-called the 5' RACE reads and gives one entry per CDR3 protein, without DNA. The sample totals about 150,000 distinct CDR3 sequences. Sequencing was carried out using blood T cells: a sorted CD56 or NKG2C T cell subset, CD4+ or CD8+ T cells, or bulk PBMC T cells (not recorded which). The clonotype comes from a young man in good health. V is TRBV6-5 and J is TRBJ2-2; absent DNA, TCRdb's TRBD2 call cannot be checked. The chain's CDR3 is CASSTSGRAAGELFF.